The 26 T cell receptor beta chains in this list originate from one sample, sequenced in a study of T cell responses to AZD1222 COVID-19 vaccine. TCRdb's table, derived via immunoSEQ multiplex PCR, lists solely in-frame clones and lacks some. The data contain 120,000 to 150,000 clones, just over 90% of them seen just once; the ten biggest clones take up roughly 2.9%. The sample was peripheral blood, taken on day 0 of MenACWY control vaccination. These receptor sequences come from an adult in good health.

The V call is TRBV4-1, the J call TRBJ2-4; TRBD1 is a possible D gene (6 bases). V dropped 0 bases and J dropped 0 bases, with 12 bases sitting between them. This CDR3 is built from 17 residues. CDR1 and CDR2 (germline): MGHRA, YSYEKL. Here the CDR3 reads CASSQERGTQAKNIQYF. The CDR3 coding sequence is TGCGCCAGCAGCCAAGAAAGGGGGACCCAAGCCAAAAACATTCAGTACTTC.

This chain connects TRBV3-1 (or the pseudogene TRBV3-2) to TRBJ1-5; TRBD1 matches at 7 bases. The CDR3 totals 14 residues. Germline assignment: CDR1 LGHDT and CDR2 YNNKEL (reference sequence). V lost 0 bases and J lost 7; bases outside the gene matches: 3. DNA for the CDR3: TGTGCCAGCAGCCAAGAAACAGGGGTGCAGCCCCAGCATTTT. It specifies CASSQETGVQPQHF.

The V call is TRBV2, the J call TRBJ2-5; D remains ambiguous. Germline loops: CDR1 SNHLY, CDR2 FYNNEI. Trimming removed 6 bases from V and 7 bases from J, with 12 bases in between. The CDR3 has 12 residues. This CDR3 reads CASSPIVGTQYF. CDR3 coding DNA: TGTGCCAGCAGCCCGATTGTTGGGACCCAGTACTTC.

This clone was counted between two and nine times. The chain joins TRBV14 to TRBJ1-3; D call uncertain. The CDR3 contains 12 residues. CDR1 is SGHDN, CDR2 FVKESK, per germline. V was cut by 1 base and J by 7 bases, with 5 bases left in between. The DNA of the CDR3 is TGTGCCAGCAGCCAAGTTTTCAACACCATATATTTT. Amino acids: CASSQVFNTIYF.

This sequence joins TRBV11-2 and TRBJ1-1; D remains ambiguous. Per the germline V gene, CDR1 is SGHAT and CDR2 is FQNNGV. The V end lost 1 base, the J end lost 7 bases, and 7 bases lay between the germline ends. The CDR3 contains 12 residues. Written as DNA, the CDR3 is TGTGCCAGCAGCTTAGCTTTAGGTGAAGCTTTCTTT. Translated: CASSLALGEAFF. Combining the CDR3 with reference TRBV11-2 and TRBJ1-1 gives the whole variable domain EAGVAQSPRYKIIEKRQSVAFWCNPISGHATLYWYQQILGQGPKLLIQFQNNGVVDDSQLPKDRFSAERLKGVDSTLKIQPAKLEDSAVYLCASSLALGEAFFGQGTRLTVV.

CDR3 amino acids: CASSLSPFLSYEQYF. CDR3 nucleotides: TGCGCCAGCAGCTTGTCACCGTTCCTCTCTTACGAGCAGTACTTC. V is TRBV5-1 and J is TRBJ2-7; D ambiguous. The CDR3 consists of 15 residues. CDR1 is SGHRS and CDR2 is YFSETQ in the germline V gene. V lost 1 base, J lost 4 bases, and 15 bases lay in between. The full variable domain, its missing parts supplied by reference TRBV5-1 and TRBJ2-7, is KAGVTQTPRYLIKTRGQQVTLSCSPISGHRSVSWYQQTPGQGLQFLFEYFSETQRNKGNFPGRFSGRQFSNSRSEMNVSTLELGDSALYLCASSLSPFLSYEQYFGPGTRLTVT.

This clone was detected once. The CDR3 sequence is CASSRDFLYNEQFF. CDR3 sequence (DNA): TGTGCCAGCAGTCGGGACTTCCTGTACAATGAGCAGTTCTTC. V gene TRBV28 combines with J gene TRBJ2-1; D perhaps matches TRBD2 (6 bases). Per the germline V gene, CDR1 is MDHEN and CDR2 is SYDVKM. Trimming pared 5 bases from V and 4 bases from J, leaving 12 bases between. This CDR3 spans 14 amino acids. Full variable domain (outside the CDR3, taken from reference TRBV28 and TRBJ2-1): DVKVTQSSRYLVKRTGEKVFLECVQDMDHENMFWYRQDPGLGLRLIYFSYDVKMKEKGDIPEGYSVSREKKERFSLILESASTNQTSMYLCASSRDFLYNEQFFGPGTRLTVL.

The CDR3, as DNA: TGTGCCTGGAGTGGCGGATTGAGGGAAAAACTGTTTTTT. Amino acid sequence: CAWSGGLREKLFF. This chain connects TRBV30 to TRBJ1-4, with D hard to call. Germline CDR1 is GTSNPN and CDR2 is SVGIG (reference sequence). The V end lost 1 base, the J end lost 8 bases, and 11 bases lay between the germline ends. This CDR3 contains 13 residues.

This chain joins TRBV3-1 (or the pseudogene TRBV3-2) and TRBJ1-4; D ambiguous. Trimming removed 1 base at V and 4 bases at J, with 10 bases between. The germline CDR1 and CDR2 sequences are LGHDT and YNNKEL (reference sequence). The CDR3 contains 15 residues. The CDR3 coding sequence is TGTGCCAGCAGCCAAGTTCGGACGGTTAATGAAAAACTGTTTTTT. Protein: CASSQVRTVNEKLFF.

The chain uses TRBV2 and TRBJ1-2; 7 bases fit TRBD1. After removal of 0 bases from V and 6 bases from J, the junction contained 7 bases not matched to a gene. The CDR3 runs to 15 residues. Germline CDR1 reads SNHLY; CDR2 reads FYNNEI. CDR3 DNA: TGTGCCAGCAGTGAAGCGACGACAGGGAAGGATGGCTACACCTTC. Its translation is CASSEATTGKDGYTF.

This CDR3 is CASSDHGGIYEQYF. CDR3 sequence (DNA): TGTGCCAGCAGTGATCACGGGGGAATCTACGAGCAGTACTTC. The genes are TRBV2 and TRBJ2-7; the D gene is possibly TRBD2 (6 bases). Germline V CDR1 and CDR2: SNHLY, FYNNEI. V was pared by 3 bases and J by 3 bases, with 12 bases between. This CDR3 is 14 amino acids long.

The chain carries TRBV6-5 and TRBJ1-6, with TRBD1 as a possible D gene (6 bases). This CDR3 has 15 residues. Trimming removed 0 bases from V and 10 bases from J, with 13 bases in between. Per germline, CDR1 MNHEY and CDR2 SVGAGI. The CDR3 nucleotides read TGTGCCAGCAGTTACTCGGTGCAGGGGAGCTCACCCCTCCACTTT. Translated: CASSYSVQGSSPLHF.

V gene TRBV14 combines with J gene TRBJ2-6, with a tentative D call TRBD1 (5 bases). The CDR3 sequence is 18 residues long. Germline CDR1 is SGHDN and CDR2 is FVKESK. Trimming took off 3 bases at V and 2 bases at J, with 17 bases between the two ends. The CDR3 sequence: CASSQYSGFIPGANVLTF. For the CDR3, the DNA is TGTGCCAGCAGCCAGTATTCAGGGTTTATCCCTGGGGCCAACGTCCTGACTTTC.

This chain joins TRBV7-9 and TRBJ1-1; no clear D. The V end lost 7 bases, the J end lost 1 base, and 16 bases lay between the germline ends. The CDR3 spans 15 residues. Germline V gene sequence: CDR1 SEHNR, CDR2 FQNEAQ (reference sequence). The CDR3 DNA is TGTGCCAGCACCGATTTGACCCGTTCGAACACTGAAGCTTTCTTT. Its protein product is CASTDLTRSNTEAFF.

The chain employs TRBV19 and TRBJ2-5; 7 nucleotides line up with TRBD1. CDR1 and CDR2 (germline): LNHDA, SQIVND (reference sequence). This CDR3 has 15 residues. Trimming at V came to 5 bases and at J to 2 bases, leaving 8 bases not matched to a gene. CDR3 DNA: TGTGCCAGTAGTGGGAGACCGGGACAGCAAGAGACCCAGTACTTC. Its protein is CASSGRPGQQETQYF.

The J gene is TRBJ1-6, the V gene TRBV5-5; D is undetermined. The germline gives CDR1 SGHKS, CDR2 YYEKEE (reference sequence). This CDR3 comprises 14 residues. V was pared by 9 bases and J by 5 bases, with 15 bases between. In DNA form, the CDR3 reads TGTGCCACCGCTTTGGGCAAAAATAATTCACCCCTCCACTTT. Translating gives CATALGKNNSPLHF.

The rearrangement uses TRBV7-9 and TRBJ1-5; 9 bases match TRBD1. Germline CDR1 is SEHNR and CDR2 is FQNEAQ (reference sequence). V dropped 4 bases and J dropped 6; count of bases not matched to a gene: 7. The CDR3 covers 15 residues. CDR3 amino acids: CASSSDRGRGQPQHF. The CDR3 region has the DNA TGTGCCAGCAGCTCTGACAGGGGGAGAGGTCAGCCCCAGCATTTT. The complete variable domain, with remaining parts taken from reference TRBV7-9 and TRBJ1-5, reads DTGVSQNPRHKITKRGQNVTFRCDPISEHNRLYWYRQTLGQGPEFLTYFQNEAQLEKSRLLSDRFSAERPKGSFSTLEIQRTEQGDSAMYLCASSSDRGRGQPQHFGDGTRLSIL.

The CDR3 DNA sequence: TGTGCCAGCAGCCAGGCTCGAGGTACGCAGTATTTT. The encoded protein is CASSQARGTQYF. The chain couples TRBV3-1 (or the pseudogene TRBV3-2) to TRBJ2-3, with D uncertain. The length of the CDR3 is 12 residues. V lost 3 bases to trimming and J lost 8 bases, with 9 bases between them. CDR1 is LGHDT, CDR2 YNNKEL, per germline (reference sequence).

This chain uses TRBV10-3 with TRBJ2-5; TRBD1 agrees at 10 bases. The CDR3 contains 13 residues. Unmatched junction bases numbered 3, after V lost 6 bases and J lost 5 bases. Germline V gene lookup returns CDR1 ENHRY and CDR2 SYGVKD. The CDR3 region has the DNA TGTGCCATCAGAGACAGGGGGCTGGAGACCCAGTACTTC. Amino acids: CAIRDRGLETQYF.

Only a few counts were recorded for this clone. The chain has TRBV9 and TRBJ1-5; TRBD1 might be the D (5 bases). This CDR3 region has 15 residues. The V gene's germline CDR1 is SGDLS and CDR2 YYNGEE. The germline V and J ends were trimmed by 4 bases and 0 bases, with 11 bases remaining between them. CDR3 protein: CASSWDGHSNQPQHF. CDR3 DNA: TGTGCCAGCAGCTGGGACGGCCATAGCAATCAGCCCCAGCATTTT.

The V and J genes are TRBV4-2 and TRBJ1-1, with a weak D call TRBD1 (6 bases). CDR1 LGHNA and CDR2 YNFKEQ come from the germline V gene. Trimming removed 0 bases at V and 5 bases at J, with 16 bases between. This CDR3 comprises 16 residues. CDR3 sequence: CASSQDPTGRRTEAFF. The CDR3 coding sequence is TGTGCCAGCAGCCAAGACCCCACAGGGCGAAGGACTGAAGCTTTCTTT.

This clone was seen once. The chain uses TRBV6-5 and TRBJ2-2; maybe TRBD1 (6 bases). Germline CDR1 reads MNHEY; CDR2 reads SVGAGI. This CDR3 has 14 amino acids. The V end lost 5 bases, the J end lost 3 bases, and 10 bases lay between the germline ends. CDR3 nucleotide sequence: TGTGCCAGCAGTCTGGACAGCTACACCGGGGAGCTGTTTTTT. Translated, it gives CASSLDSYTGELFF.

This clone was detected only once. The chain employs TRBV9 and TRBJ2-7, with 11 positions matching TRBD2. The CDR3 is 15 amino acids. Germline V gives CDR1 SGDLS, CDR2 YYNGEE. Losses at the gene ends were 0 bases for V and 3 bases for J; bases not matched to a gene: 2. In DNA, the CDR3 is TGTGCCAGCAGCGTAGAAGGGACTAGCGGCTACGAGCAGTACTTC. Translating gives CASSVEGTSGYEQYF.

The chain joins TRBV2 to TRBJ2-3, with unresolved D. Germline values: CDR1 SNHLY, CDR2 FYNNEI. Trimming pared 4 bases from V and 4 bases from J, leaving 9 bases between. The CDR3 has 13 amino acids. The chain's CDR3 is CASSALAPDTQYF. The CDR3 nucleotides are TGTGCCAGCAGTGCGTTAGCCCCAGATACGCAGTATTTT.

The CDR3 DNA is TGTGCCAGTAGTATAGCGGACAGGCATGGCTACACCTTC. Encoded protein: CASSIADRHGYTF. The chain links TRBV19 to TRBJ1-2; 7 bases are shared with TRBD1. Germline CDR1 is LNHDA and CDR2 is SQIVND (reference sequence). Unmatched junction bases numbered 2, after V lost 1 base and J lost 6 bases. CDR3 length: 13 amino acids.

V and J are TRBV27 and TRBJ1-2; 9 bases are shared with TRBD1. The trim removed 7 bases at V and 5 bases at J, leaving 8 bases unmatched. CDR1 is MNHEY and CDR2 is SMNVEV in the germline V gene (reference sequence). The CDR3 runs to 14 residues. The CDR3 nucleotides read TGTGCCAGCACCTCCTGGGGACAGGGATATGGCTACACCTTC. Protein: CASTSWGQGYGYTF.